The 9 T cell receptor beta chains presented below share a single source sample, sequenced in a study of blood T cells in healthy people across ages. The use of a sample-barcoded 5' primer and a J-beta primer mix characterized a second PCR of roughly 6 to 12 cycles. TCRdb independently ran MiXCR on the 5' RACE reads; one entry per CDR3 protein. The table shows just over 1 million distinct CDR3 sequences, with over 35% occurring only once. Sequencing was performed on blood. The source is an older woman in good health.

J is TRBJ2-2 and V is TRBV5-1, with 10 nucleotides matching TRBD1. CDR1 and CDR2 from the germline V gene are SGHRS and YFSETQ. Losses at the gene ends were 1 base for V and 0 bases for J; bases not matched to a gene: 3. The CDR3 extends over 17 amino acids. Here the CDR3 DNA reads TGCGCCAGCAGCTTGAAGACAGGGGGCGCGAACACCGGGGAGCTGTTTTTT. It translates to CASSLKTGGANTGELFF.

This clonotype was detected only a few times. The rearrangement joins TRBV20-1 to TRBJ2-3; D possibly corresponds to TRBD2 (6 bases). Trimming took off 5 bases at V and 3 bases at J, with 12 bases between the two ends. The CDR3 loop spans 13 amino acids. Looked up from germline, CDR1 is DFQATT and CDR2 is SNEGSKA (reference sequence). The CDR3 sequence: CSAPRGTTDTQYF. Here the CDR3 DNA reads TGCAGTGCTCCGCGGGGTACAACAGATACGCAGTATTTT.

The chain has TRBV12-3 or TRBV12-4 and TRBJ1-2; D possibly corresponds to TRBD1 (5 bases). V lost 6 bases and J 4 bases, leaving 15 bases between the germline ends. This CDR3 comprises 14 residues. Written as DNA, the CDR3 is TGTGCCAGCAGGCCTGCGGGTGGGGGCTATGGCTACACCTTC. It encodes CASRPAGGGYGYTF.

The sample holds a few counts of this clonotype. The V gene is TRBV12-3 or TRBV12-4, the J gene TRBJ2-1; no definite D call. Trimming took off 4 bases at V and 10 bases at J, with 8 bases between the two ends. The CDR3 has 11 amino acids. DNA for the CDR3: TGTGCCAGCAGTTCGTTGCGGGAGCAGTTCTTC. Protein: CASSSLREQFF.

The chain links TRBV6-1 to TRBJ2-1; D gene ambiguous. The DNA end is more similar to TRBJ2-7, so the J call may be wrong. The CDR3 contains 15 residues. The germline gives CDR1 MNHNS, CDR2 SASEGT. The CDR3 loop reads CASHPRGSIYNEQYF. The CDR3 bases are TGTGCCAGCCATCCGCGCGGCTCAATCTACAATGAGCAGTACTTC.

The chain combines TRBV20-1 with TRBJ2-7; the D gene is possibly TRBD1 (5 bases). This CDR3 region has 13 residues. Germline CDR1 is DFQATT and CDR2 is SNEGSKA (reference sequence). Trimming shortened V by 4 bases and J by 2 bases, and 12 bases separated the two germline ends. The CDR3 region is CSAIGRGPYEQYF. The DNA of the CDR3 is TGCAGTGCTATTGGAAGGGGTCCCTACGAGCAGTACTTC.

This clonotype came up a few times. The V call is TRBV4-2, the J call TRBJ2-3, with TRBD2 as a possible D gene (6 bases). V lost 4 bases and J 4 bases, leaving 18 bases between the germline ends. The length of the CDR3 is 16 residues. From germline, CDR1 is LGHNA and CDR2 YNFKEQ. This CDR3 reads CASSLLGGSGADTQYF. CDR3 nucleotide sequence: TGTGCCAGCAGCCTACTGGGGGGAAGTGGCGCAGATACGCAGTATTTT.

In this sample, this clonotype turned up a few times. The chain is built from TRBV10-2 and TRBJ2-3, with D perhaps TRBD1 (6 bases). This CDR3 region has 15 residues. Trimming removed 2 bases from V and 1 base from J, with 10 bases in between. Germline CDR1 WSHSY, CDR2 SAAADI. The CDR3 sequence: CASSETGRGTDTQYF. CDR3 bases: TGCGCCAGCAGTGAGACAGGGCGCGGCACAGATACGCAGTATTTT.

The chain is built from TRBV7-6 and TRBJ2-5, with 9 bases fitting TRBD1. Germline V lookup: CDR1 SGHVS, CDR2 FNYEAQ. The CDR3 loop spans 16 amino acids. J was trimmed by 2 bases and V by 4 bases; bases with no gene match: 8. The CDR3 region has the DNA TGTGCCAGCAGCTCCTGGGACAGGGTCAAACAAGAGACCCAGTACTTC. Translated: CASSSWDRVKQETQYF.